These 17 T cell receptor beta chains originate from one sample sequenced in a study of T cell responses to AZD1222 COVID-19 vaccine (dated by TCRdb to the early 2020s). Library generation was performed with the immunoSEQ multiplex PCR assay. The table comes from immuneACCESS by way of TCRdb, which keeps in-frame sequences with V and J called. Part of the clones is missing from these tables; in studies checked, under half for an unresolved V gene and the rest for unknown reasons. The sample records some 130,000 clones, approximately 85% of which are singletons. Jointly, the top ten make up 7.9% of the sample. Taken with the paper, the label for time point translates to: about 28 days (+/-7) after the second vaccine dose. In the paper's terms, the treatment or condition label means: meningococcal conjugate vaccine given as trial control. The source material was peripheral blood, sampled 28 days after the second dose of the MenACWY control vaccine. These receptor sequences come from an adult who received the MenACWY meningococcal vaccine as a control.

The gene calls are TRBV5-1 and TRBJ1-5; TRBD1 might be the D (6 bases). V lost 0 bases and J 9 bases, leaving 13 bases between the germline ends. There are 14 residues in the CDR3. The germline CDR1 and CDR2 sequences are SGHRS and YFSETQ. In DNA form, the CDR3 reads TGCGCCAGCAGCTTGGAGGGGGGCCAGAGGCCCCAGCATTTT. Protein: CASSLEGGQRPQHF.

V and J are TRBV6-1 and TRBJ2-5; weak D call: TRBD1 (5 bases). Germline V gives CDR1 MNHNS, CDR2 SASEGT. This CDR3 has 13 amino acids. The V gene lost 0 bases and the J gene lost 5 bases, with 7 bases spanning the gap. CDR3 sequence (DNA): TGTGCCAGCAGTGAAGCACAGGAGGAGACCCAGTACTTC. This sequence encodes CASSEAQEETQYF.

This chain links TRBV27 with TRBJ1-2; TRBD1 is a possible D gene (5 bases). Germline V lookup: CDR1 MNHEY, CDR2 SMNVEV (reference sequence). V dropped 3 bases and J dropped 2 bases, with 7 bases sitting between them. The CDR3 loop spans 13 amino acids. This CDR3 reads CASSFGANYGYTF. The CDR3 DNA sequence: TGTGCCAGCAGTTTCGGGGCAAACTATGGCTACACCTTC.

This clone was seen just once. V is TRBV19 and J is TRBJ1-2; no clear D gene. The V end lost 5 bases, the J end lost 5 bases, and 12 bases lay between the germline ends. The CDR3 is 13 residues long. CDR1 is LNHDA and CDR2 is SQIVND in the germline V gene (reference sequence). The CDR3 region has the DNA TGTGCCAGTAGTCAGACATACGGGTATGGCTACACCTTC. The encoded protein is CASSQTYGYGYTF.

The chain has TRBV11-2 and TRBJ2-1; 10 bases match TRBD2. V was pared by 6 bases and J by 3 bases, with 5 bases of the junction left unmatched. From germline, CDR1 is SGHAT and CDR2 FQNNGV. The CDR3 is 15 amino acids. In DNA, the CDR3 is TGTGCCAGCAGTCCCGGGACTAGCGACTACAATGAGCAGTTCTTC. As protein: CASSPGTSDYNEQFF.

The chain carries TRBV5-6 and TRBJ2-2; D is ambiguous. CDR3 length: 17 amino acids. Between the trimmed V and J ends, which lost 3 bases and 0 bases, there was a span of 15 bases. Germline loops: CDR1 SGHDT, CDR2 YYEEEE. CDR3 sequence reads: CASSSVESITNTGELFF. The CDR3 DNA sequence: TGTGCCAGCAGCTCGGTAGAATCCATAACGAACACCGGGGAGCTGTTTTTT.

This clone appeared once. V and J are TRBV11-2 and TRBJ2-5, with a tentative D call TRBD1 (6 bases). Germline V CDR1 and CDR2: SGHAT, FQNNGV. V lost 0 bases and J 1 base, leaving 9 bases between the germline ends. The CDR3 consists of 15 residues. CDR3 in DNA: TGTGCCAGCAGCTTAGATCTCAGGGGCCAAGAGACCCAGTACTTC. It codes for CASSLDLRGQETQYF.

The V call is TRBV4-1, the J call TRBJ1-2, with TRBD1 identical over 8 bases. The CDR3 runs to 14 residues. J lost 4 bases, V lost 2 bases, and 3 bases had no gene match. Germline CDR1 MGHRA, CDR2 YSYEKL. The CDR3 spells CASSQPGTGYGYTF. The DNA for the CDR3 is TGCGCCAGCAGCCAACCCGGGACAGGCTATGGCTACACCTTC.

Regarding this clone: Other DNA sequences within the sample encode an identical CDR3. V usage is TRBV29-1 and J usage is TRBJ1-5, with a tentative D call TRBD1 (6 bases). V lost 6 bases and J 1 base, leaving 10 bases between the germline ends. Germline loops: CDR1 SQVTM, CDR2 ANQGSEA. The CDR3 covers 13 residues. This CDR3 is CSVQGESNQPQHF. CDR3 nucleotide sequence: TGCAGCGTACAGGGTGAAAGCAATCAGCCCCAGCATTTT.

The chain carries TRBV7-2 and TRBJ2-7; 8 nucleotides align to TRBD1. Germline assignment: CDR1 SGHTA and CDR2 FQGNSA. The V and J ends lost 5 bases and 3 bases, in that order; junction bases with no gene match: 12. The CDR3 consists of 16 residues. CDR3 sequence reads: CASSGLGTGRFYEQYF. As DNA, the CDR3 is TGTGCCAGCAGCGGCCTAGGGACAGGAAGATTCTACGAGCAGTACTTC.

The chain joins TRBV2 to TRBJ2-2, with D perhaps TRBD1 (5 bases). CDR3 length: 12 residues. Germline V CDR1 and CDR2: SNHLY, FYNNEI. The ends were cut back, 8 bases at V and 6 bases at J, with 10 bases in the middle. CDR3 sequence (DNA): TGTGCCAGCTTAAGGGGCGCCGGGGAGCTGTTTTTT. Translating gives CASLRGAGELFF.

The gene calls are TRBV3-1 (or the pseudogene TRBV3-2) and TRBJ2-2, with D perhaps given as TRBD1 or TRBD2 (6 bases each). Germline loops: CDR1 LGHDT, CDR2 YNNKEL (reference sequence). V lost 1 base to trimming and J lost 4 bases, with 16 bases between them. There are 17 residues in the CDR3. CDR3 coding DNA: TGTGCCAGCAGCCAAGGTTTTGGGGGGCGCGGCACCGGGGAGCTGTTTTTT. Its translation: CASSQGFGGRGTGELFF.

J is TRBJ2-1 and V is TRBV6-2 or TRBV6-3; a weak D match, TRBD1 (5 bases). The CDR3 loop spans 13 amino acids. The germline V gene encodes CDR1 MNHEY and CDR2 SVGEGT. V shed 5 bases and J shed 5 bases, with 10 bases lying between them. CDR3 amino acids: CASSHRSHNEQFF. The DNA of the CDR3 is TGTGCCAGCAGTCACAGGTCTCACAATGAGCAGTTCTTC.

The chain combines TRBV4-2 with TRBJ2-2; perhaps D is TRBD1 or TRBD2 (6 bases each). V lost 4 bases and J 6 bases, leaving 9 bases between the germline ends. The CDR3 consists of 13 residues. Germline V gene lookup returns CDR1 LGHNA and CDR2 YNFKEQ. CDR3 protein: CASSPRGAGELFF. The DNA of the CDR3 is TGTGCCAGCAGCCCGAGGGGGGCCGGGGAGCTGTTTTTT.

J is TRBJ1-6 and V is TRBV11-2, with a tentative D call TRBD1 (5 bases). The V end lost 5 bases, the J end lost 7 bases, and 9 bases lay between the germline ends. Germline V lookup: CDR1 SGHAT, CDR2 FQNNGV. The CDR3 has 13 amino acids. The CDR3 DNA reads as TGTGCCAGCAGCACCAGACAGAATTCACCCCTCCACTTT. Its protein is CASSTRQNSPLHF.

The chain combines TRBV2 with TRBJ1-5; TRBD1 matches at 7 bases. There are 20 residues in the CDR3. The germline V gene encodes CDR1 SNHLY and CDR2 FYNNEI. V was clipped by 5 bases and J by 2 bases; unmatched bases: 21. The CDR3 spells CASSQRPGQARTEGNQPQHF. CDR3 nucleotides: TGTGCCAGCAGTCAGCGCCCAGGACAGGCGAGGACCGAGGGCAATCAGCCCCAGCATTTT.

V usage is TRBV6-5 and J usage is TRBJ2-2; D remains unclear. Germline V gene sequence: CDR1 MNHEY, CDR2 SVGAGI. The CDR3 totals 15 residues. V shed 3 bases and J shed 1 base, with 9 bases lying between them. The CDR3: CASSYSYGNTGELFF. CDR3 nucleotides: TGTGCCAGCAGTTATTCTTACGGGAACACCGGGGAGCTGTTTTTT.